These 13 T cell receptor beta chains share one sample of origin, sequenced in a study of blood T cell repertoires in COVID-19. This table comes from immunoSEQ multiplex PCR, and its TCRdb copy is limited to in-frame clones, with some not included. The sample comprises approximately 270,000 clones, under 90% of which are singletons, and 2% to 2.5% rests with the top ten. Source material: peripheral blood. These receptors came from a man aged 45 to 65 with acute or convalescent COVID-19.

The chain links TRBV5-1 to TRBJ2-3; TRBD2 matches at 10 bases. The V segment lost 3 bases and the J segment 2 bases; nucleotides outside the gene matches: 12. Germline V lookup: CDR1 SGHRS, CDR2 YFSETQ. This CDR3 contains 18 residues. CDR3 sequence: CASSSDAGTSAFTDTQYF. The CDR3 nucleotides read TGCGCCAGCAGCTCCGACGCCGGGACTAGCGCGTTCACAGATACGCAGTATTTT.

CDR3 amino acids: CARSLEGEYF. The CDR3 region has the DNA TGTGCCAGAAGCTTGGAGGGGGAGTATTTT. The rearrangement joins TRBV5-3 to TRBJ2-3, with D perhaps TRBD1 (6 bases). TRBV5-3 is marked as an open reading frame, function uncertain. The V end lost 0 bases, the J end lost 13 bases, and 6 bases lay between the germline ends. This CDR3 has 10 residues.

The CDR3 bases are TGTGCCATCAGCCGAGCCCTGACGGGACAGAGTTCCTACGAGCAGTACTTC. This translates into CAISRALTGQSSYEQYF. V is TRBV10-3 and J is TRBJ2-7; 7 positions match TRBD1. The CDR3 is made up of 17 amino acids. From germline, CDR1 is ENHRY and CDR2 SYGVKD. Unmatched junction bases numbered 15, after V lost 6 bases and J lost 1 base.

As to this clone: The junction departs from the called germline gene at one end, perhaps through a read error. The V call is TRBV2, the J call TRBJ1-5; the D gene is possibly TRBD1 (5 bases). This CDR3 spans 15 amino acids. The germline CDR1 and CDR2 sequences are SNHLY and FYNNEI. CDR3 residues: CASREAGTYNQPQHF. The CDR3 DNA is TGTGCCAGCAGAGAAGCTGGGACTTACAATCAGCCCCAGCATTTT.

As concerns this clone: This could be a read error, since a much larger clone is one nucleotide away. The chain carries TRBV5-5 and TRBJ1-5, with 8 bases identical to TRBD1. Germline values: CDR1 SGHKS, CDR2 YYEKEE (reference sequence). The trim removed 3 bases at V and 5 bases at J, leaving 1 base unmatched. This CDR3 is built from 13 residues. DNA of the CDR3: TGTGCCAGCAGCTCGACAGGGGATCAGCCCCAGCATTTT. Translation: CASSSTGDQPQHF. Full variable domain (remainder filled in from reference TRBV5-5 and TRBJ1-5): DAGVTQSPTHLIKTRGQQVTLRCSPISGHKSVSWYQQVLGQGPQFIFQYYEKEERGRGNFPDRFSARQFPNYSSELNVNALLLGDSALYLCASSSTGDQPQHFGDGTRLSIL.

The V and J genes are TRBV6-1 and TRBJ1-1; tentatively, D is TRBD1 (5 bases). V gave up 3 bases and J gave up 3 bases, with 23 bases separating them. CDR1 MNHNS and CDR2 SASEGT come from the germline V gene. The CDR3 totals 18 residues. The DNA of the CDR3 is TGTGCCAGCAGTGACTTCCCTCCTGACAGTCTGGCACACACTGAAGCTTTCTTT. As protein: CASSDFPPDSLAHTEAFF.

The chain has TRBV19 and TRBJ2-1, with a tentative D call TRBD2 (7 bases). This CDR3 is 15 amino acids long. Germline V gene lookup returns CDR1 LNHDA and CDR2 SQIVND (reference sequence). V lost 3 bases, J lost 5 bases, and 14 bases lay in between. The CDR3 loop reads CASSIRGAVNNEQFF. CDR3 DNA: TGTGCCAGTAGTATCCGGGGGGCCGTCAACAATGAGCAGTTCTTC. Looking up the rest from reference TRBV19 and TRBJ2-1 gives the full variable domain: DGGITQSPKYLFRKEGQNVTLSCEQNLNHDAMYWYRQDPGQGLRLIYYSQIVNDFQKGDIAEGYSVSREKKESFPLTVTSAQKNPTAFYLCASSIRGAVNNEQFFGPGTRLTVL.

V usage is TRBV3-1 (or the pseudogene TRBV3-2) and J usage is TRBJ2-3; 7 nucleotides line up with TRBD2. CDR1 is LGHDT and CDR2 is YNNKEL in the germline V gene (reference sequence). The CDR3 totals 17 residues. The trim removed 6 bases at V and 0 bases at J, leaving 12 bases unmatched. The CDR3 here is CASSRLGGGGSTDTQYF. For the CDR3, the DNA is TGTGCCAGCAGTCGTCTGGGAGGCGGGGGAAGCACAGATACGCAGTATTTT.

V and J are TRBV6-5 and TRBJ1-2; 10 nucleotides agree with TRBD1. The junction had 1 base not matched to a gene; V was cut back by 4 bases and J by 2 bases. Germline V gene lookup returns CDR1 MNHEY and CDR2 SVGAGI. The CDR3 covers 14 residues. This CDR3 is CASSWGQGNYGYTF. The CDR3 DNA reads TGTGCCAGCAGTTGGGGACAGGGGAACTATGGCTACACCTTC.

The CDR3: CATSQGAQNEQYF. The CDR3 DNA reads as TGTGCCACCTCACAGGGGGCGCAAAACGAGCAGTACTTC. The rearrangement uses TRBV3-1 (or the pseudogene TRBV3-2) and TRBJ2-7; 9 positions match TRBD1. The V and J ends lost 10 bases and 5 bases, in that order; junction bases with no gene match: 9. Germline CDR1 is LGHDT and CDR2 is YNNKEL (reference sequence). The CDR3 sequence is 13 residues long.

The chain employs TRBV5-1 and TRBJ2-2; possibly TRBD1 for D (6 bases). V shed 0 bases and J shed 1 base, with 16 bases lying between them. The CDR3 runs 18 residues. The germline gives CDR1 SGHRS, CDR2 YFSETQ. The CDR3 DNA reads TGCGCCAGCAGCTTGGCCGGCAGGGGAGAAGTGAACACCGGGGAGCTGTTTTTT. Amino acids: CASSLAGRGEVNTGELFF.

V gene TRBV3-1 (or the pseudogene TRBV3-2) combines with J gene TRBJ2-7, with TRBD2 identical over 14 bases. The CDR3 is 18 amino acids. V trimming: 4 bases; J trimming: 0 bases; junction bases outside the gene matches: 8. Germline-derived CDR1 and CDR2 are LGHDT and YNNKEL (reference sequence). The CDR3: CASSPGTSGGSSSYEQYF. CDR3 DNA sequence: TGTGCCAGCAGCCCCGGGACTAGCGGGGGATCGAGCTCCTACGAGCAGTACTTC.

The chain has TRBV2 and TRBJ2-7; a weak D match, TRBD2 (6 bases). This CDR3 contains 15 residues. Trimming left V 0 bases short and J 4 bases short, with 13 bases between. Germline V lookup: CDR1 SNHLY, CDR2 FYNNEI. The CDR3: CASSEARGRGYEQYF. CDR3 bases: TGTGCCAGCAGTGAAGCGCGGGGTCGGGGGTACGAGCAGTACTTC.